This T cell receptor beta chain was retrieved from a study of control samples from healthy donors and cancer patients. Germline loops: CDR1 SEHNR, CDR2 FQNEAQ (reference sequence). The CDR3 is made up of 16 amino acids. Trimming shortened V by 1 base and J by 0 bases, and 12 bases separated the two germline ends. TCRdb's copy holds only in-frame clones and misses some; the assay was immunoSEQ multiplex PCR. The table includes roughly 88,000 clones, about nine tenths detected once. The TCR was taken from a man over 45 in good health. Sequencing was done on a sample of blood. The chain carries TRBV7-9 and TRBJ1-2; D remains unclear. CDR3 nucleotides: TGTGCCAGCAGCTTAGATCTTGGTAAAGCTAACTATGGCTACACCTTC. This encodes CASSLDLGKANYGYTF.